The entry below describes one T cell receptor beta chain. The sample comes from a study of T cell changes during pregnancy in multiple sclerosis. The protocol was immunoSEQ multiplex PCR, while the TCRdb copy is restricted to in-frame clones and leaves out a portion. The sample records over 65,000 clones, about 89% being singletons. The junction had 5 bases not matched to a gene; V was cut back by 0 bases and J by 7 bases. The CDR3 runs to 15 residues. Germline CDR1 reads MNHNY; CDR2 reads SVGAGI (reference sequence). The specimen was peripheral blood, collected in the first trimester of pregnancy. This sequence was found in a female donor with multiple sclerosis, enrolled in a pregnancy study. This rearrangement joins TRBV6-6 to TRBJ2-1, with 8 bases identical to TRBD2. The CDR3 loop is CASSYSPGGGNEQFF. The CDR3 DNA reads TGTGCCAGCAGTTACTCGCCGGGAGGGGGTAATGAGCAGTTCTTC.